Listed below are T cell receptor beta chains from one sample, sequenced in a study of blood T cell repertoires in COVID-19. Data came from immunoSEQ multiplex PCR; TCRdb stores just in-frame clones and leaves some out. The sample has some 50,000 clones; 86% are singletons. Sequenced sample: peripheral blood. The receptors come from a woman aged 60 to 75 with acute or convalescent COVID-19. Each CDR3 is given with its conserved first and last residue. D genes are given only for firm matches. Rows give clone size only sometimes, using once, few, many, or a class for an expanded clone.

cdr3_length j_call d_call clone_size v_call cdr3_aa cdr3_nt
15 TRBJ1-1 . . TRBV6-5 CASSYSNPRNTEAFF TGTGCCAGCAGTTACTCAAACCCCAGGAACACTGAAGCTTTCTTT
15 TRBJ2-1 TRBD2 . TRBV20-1 CSASSGRTPGDEQFF TGCAGTGCTAGTAGCGGGAGGACCCCGGGGGATGAGCAGTTCTTC
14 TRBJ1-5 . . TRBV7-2 CASSLDRLGADQHF TGTGCCAGCAGCTTAGATCGGCTGGGGGCGGACCAGCATTTT
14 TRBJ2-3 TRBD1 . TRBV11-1 CASSLDRGTDTQYF TGTGCCAGCAGCTTAGACAGGGGGACAGATACGCAGTATTTT
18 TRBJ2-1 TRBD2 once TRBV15 CATSRDTGGEGHYNEQFF TGTGCCACCAGCAGAGATACTGGGGGGGAGGGGCACTACAATGAGCAGTTCTTC
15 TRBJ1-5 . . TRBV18 CASSPQGQNNQPQHF TGTGCCAGCTCACCACAGGGGCAGAACAATCAGCCCCAGCATTTT
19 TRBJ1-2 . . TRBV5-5 CASSLAKGQGPSVGHGYTF TGTGCCAGCAGCTTGGCCAAAGGGCAGGGCCCCAGCGTGGGCCATGGCTACACCTTC
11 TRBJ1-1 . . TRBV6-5 CASKMGPEAFF TGTGCCAGCAAAATGGGCCCTGAAGCTTTCTTT
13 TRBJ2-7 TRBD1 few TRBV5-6 CASSFADRGEQYF TGTGCCAGCAGCTTTGCCGACAGGGGCGAGCAGTACTTC
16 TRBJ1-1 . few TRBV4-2 CASSQVPPGRNTEAFF TGTGCCAGCAGCCAAGTCCCTCCAGGTCGGAACACTGAAGCTTTCTTT
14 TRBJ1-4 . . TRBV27 CASSLEAFNEKLFF TGTGCCAGCAGTTTGGAGGCGTTTAATGAAAAACTGTTTTTT
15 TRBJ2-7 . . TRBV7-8 CASSFDNGASYEQYF TGTGCCAGCAGCTTTGATAACGGAGCGAGCTACGAGCAGTACTTC
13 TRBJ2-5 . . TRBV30 CAWSVQGRETQYF TGTGCCTGGAGTGTACAGGGGAGGGAGACCCAGTACTTC
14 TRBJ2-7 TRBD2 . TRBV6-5 CATRRGGVPYEQYF TGTGCCACCAGACGGGGGGGGGTCCCCTACGAGCAGTACTTC
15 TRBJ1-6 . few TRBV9 CASSVAGREGSPLHF TGTGCCAGCAGCGTAGCGGGCAGGGAGGGTTCACCCCTCCACTTT
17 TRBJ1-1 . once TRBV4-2 CASSQAGKYGRDTEAFF TGTGCCAGCAGCCAAGCAGGGAAGTATGGAAGGGACACTGAAGCTTTCTTT
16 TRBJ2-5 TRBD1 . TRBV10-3 CAISDSLGQLQETQYF TGTGCCATCAGTGACTCACTGGGACAGCTCCAAGAGACCCAGTACTTC
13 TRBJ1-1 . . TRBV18 CASTTGMNTEAFF TGTGCCAGCACGACAGGAATGAACACTGAAGCTTTCTTT
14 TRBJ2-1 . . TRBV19 CASSWGTRRTEQFF TGTGCCAGTAGTTGGGGAACTAGACGCACTGAGCAGTTCTTC
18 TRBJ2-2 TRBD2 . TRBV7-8 CASSARTSGGALTGELFF TGTGCCAGCAGCGCCCGGACTAGCGGGGGGGCCTTAACCGGGGAGCTGTTTTTT
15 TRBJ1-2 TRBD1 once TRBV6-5 CASSPTGTGNYGYTF TGTGCCAGCAGTCCGACCGGGACAGGGAACTATGGCTACACCTTC
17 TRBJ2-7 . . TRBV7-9 CASSLYRQAGNFYEQYF TGTGCCAGCAGCTTATACCGGCAAGCAGGGAATTTCTACGAGCAGTACTTC
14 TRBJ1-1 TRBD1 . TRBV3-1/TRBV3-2 CASSWGQGIPEAFF TGTGCCAGCAGCTGGGGACAGGGAATCCCTGAAGCTTTCTTT
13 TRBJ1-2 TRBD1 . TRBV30 CAWGRGTGSGYTF TGTGCCTGGGGACGTGGGACAGGGAGCGGCTACACCTTC
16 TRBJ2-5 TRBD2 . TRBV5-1 CASSLELAGGKETQYF TGCGCCAGCAGCTTGGAACTAGCGGGGGGAAAAGAGACCCAGTACTTC
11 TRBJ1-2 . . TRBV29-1 CSVGQAGTYTF TGCAGCGTTGGGCAGGCCGGAACCTACACCTTC
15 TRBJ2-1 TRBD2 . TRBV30 CAWTIRGTRNNEQFF TGTGCCTGGACCATTCGGGGGACTAGAAACAATGAGCAGTTCTTC
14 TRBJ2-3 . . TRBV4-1 CASSQDRGTDTQYF TGCGCCAGCAGCCAAGATCGGGGCACAGATACGCAGTATTTT
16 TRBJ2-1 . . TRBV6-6 CASSPSPTRTNNEQFF TGTGCCAGCAGTCCCTCGCCAACACGGACTAACAATGAGCAGTTCTTC
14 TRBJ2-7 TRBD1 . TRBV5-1 CASSLGTGRNEQYF TGCGCCAGCAGCTTGGGGACAGGGAGGAACGAGCAGTACTTC
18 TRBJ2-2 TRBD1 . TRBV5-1 CASSSPIGTGFKSGELFF TGCGCCAGCAGCTCGCCGATCGGGACAGGGTTTAAGTCCGGGGAGCTGTTTTTT
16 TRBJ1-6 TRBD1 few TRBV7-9 CASSHPTGAHNSPLHF TGTGCCAGCAGCCACCCGACAGGGGCCCATAATTCACCCCTCCACTTT
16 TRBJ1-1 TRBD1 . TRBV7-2 CASSLFRTGGLTEAFF TGTGCCAGCAGCCTCTTTAGGACAGGGGGCCTTACTGAAGCTTTCTTT
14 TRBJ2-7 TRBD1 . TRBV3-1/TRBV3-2 CASSQGGQGAERYF TGTGCCAGCAGCCAAGGGGGACAGGGGGCTGAAAGGTACTTC
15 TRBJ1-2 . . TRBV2 CASSTAGTANYGYTF TGTGCCAGCAGTACTGCGGGTACAGCTAACTATGGCTACACCTTC
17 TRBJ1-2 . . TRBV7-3 CASSLTGRGADREGYTF TGTGCCAGCAGCTTAACGGGTCGGGGGGCGGACCGCGAGGGCTACACCTTC
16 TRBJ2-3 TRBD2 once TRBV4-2 CASSQGERGGWDTQYF TGTGCCAGCAGCCAAGGAGAGCGGGGGGGCTGGGATACGCAGTATTTT
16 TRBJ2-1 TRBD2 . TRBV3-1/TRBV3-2 CASSQFLAETYNEQFF TGTGCCAGCAGCCAGTTTCTAGCGGAAACCTACAATGAGCAGTTCTTC